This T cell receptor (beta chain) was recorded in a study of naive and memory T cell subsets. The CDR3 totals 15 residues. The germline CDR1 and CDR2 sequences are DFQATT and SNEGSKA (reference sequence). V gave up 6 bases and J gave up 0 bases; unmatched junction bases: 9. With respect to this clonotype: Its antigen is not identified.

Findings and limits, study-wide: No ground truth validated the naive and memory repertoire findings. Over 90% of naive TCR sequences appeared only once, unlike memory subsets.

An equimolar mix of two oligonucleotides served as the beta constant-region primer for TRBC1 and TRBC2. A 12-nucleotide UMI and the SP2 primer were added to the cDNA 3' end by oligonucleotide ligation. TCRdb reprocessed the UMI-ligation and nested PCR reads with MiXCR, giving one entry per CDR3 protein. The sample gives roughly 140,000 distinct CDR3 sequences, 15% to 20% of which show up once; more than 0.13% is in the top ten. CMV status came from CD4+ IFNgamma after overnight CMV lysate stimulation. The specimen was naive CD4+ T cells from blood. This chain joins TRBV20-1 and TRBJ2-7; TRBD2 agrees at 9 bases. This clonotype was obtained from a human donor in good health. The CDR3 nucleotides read TGCAGTGCCCCAAGTGCGGGACTAGCCTCCTACGAGCAGTACTTC. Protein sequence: CSAPSAGLASYEQYF.